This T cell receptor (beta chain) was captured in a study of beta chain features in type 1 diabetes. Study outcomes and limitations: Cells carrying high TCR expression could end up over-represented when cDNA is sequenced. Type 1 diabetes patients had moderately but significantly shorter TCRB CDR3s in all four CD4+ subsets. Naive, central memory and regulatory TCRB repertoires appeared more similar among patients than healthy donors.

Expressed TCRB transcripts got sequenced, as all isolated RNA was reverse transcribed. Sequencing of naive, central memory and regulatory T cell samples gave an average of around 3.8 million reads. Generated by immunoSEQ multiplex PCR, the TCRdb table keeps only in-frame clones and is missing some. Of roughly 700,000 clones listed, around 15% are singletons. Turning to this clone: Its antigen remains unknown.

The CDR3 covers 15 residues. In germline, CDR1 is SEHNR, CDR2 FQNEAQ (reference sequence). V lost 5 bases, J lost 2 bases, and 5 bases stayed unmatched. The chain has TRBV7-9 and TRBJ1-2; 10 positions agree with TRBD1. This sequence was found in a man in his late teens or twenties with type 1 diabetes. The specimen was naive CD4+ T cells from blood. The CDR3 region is CASSVRQGANYGYTF. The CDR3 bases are TGTGCCAGCAGCGTAAGACAGGGGGCGAACTATGGCTACACCTTC. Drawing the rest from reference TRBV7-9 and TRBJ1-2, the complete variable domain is DTGVSQNPRHKITKRGQNVTFRCDPISEHNRLYWYRQTLGQGPEFLTYFQNEAQLEKSRLLSDRFSAERPKGSFSTLEIQRTEQGDSAMYLCASSVRQGANYGYTFGSGTRLTVV.